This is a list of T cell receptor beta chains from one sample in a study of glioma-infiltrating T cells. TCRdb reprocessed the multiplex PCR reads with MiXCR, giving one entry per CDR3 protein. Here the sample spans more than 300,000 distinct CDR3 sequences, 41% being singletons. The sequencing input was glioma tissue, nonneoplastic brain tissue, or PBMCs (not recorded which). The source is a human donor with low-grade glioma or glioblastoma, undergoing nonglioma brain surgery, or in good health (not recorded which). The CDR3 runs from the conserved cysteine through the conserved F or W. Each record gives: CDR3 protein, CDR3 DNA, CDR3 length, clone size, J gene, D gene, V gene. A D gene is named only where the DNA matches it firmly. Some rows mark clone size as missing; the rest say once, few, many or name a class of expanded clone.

CDR3 protein: CASSSFRLAGSQETQYF
CDR3 DNA: TGTGCCAGCAGCTCATTTAGACTAGCGGGATCCCAAGAGACCCAGTACTTC
CDR3 length: 17
clone size: -
J gene: TRBJ2-5
D gene: TRBD2
V gene: TRBV7-9

CDR3 protein: CASSPGLTAEDTQYF
CDR3 DNA: TGTGCCAGCTCACCAGGGCTAACCGCGGAAGATACGCAGTATTTT
CDR3 length: 15
clone size: -
J gene: TRBJ2-3
D gene: -
V gene: TRBV18

CDR3 protein: CASSYSVLGHEQFF
CDR3 DNA: TGTGCCAGCAGTTACTCGGTCTTGGGACATGAGCAGTTCTTC
CDR3 length: 14
clone size: many
J gene: TRBJ2-1
D gene: -
V gene: TRBV6-2/TRBV6-3

CDR3 protein: CASSSTVYEQYF
CDR3 DNA: TGTGCCAGCAGCTCAACCGTCTACGAGCAGTACTTC
CDR3 length: 12
clone size: -
J gene: TRBJ2-7
D gene: -
V gene: TRBV7-2

CDR3 protein: CATSEGYNEQFF
CDR3 DNA: TGTGCCACCAGCGAGGGATACAATGAGCAGTTCTTC
CDR3 length: 12
clone size: many
J gene: TRBJ2-1
D gene: -
V gene: TRBV19

CDR3 protein: CASSLVRAPYEQYF
CDR3 DNA: TGTGCCAGCAGCTTAGTGAGGGCCCCCTACGAGCAGTACTTC
CDR3 length: 14
clone size: few
J gene: TRBJ2-7
D gene: -
V gene: TRBV11-2

CDR3 protein: CASRPNTGANTEAFF
CDR3 DNA: TGTGCCAGCAGGCCAAACACAGGGGCGAACACTGAAGCTTTCTTT
CDR3 length: 15
clone size: -
J gene: TRBJ1-1
D gene: TRBD1
V gene: TRBV7-2

CDR3 protein: CASSLDQGANGYTF
CDR3 DNA: TGTGCCAGCAGCTTAGACCAGGGGGCTAACGGCTACACCTTC
CDR3 length: 14
clone size: few
J gene: TRBJ1-2
D gene: TRBD1
V gene: TRBV7-9

CDR3 protein: CASTFRGLRGTDTQYF
CDR3 DNA: TGTGCCAGCACCTTTCGGGGGCTAAGAGGCACAGATACGCAGTATTTT
CDR3 length: 16
clone size: few
J gene: TRBJ2-3
D gene: -
V gene: TRBV7-9

CDR3 protein: CSATLAGGPLETQYF
CDR3 DNA: TGCAGTGCTACACTAGCGGGAGGGCCTTTAGAGACCCAGTACTTC
CDR3 length: 15
clone size: few
J gene: TRBJ2-5
D gene: TRBD2
V gene: TRBV20-1